A single sample is the source of the 32 T cell receptor beta chains below, sequenced in a study of Ad26.COV2.S vaccination and SARS-CoV-2 variants. The table came from immunoSEQ multiplex PCR; TCRdb's copy has only in-frame clones and leaves some out. The sample has approximately 280,000 clones, around 87% seen once. Treatment reported: around 19 received Ad26.COV2.S at low or high dose, single or two shots; 5 received placebo; per-sample allocation not given. Sampling was performed 63 days after the first vaccine or placebo injection. Sequencing was performed on peripheral blood, taken in a trial of Ad26.COV2.S vaccine versus placebo. All receptors derive from a person between 18 and 60 years old who received the Ad26.COV2.S COVID-19 vaccine or a placebo.

The chain uses TRBV6-5 and TRBJ1-1, with D possibly TRBD1 on 6 matching bases. Germline loops: CDR1 MNHEY, CDR2 SVGAGI. Deletions cut 5 bases from V and 0 bases from J, with 10 bases between. This CDR3 region has 14 residues. For the CDR3, the DNA is TGTGCCAGCAGTCACAGGGAAATGAACACTGAAGCTTTCTTT. As protein: CASSHREMNTEAFF.

This chain connects TRBV29-1 to TRBJ1-2; D unclear. V gave up 4 bases and J gave up 2 bases, with 5 bases separating them. The CDR3 has 11 residues. Looked up from germline, CDR1 is SQVTM and CDR2 is ANQGSEA. CDR3 amino acids: CSVAENYGYTF. The CDR3, as DNA: TGCAGCGTTGCTGAGAACTATGGCTACACCTTC.

The chain joins TRBV5-6 to TRBJ1-5, with TRBD1 identical over 10 bases. The junction had 10 bases not matched to a gene; V was cut back by 4 bases and J by 9 bases. This CDR3 is 15 amino acids long. Germline values: CDR1 SGHDT, CDR2 YYEEEE. CDR3 region: CASSDGTGVGSPQHF. The CDR3 DNA reads as TGTGCCAGCAGCGACGGGACAGGGGTGGGTTCGCCCCAGCATTTT.

The chain joins TRBV4-2 to TRBJ1-6, with D possibly matching TRBD1 (6 bases). CDR1 and CDR2 from the germline V gene are LGHNA and YNFKEQ. CDR3 length: 17 residues. The ends were cut back, 0 bases at V and 10 bases at J, with 19 bases in the middle. The CDR3 coding sequence is TGTGCCAGCAGCCAAGATCACCGGGGGGCTACGGCCTCACCCCTCCACTTT. It yields the protein CASSQDHRGATASPLHF.

The V gene is TRBV5-1, the J gene TRBJ1-1; possibly TRBD1 for D (5 bases). The V end lost 6 bases, the J end lost 4 bases, and 13 bases lay between the germline ends. This CDR3 spans 13 amino acids. Germline V gives CDR1 SGHRS, CDR2 YFSETQ. The CDR3 region has the DNA TGCGCCAGCAAGCCGGGGGGAGGCACTGAAGCTTTCTTT. Amino acid sequence: CASKPGGGTEAFF.

J is TRBJ1-2 and V is TRBV29-1; 11 bases match TRBD1. V shed 6 bases and J 8 bases; nucleotides not matched to a gene: 8. CDR1 and CDR2 from the germline V gene are SQVTM and ANQGSEA. The CDR3 is 13 amino acids. The CDR3 is CSVGPGQGDGYTF. The CDR3 coding sequence is TGCAGCGTGGGCCCGGGACAGGGGGACGGCTACACCTTC.

This sequence joins TRBV11-2 and TRBJ1-1; 11 nucleotides agree with TRBD1. Germline values: CDR1 SGHAT, CDR2 FQNNGV. The V segment lost 3 bases and the J segment 2 bases; nucleotides outside the gene matches: 2. CDR3 length equals 15 residues. The CDR3 bases are TGTGCCAGCAGCTTGAGGACAGGGGGCAACACTGAAGCTTTCTTT. It codes for CASSLRTGGNTEAFF.

This rearrangement joins TRBV9 to TRBJ1-1; the D is unclear. Germline assignment: CDR1 SGDLS and CDR2 YYNGEE. The CDR3 extends over 15 amino acids. Trimming removed 3 bases from V and 6 bases from J, with 18 bases in between. The CDR3 is CASSEDLGNGAEAFF. The CDR3 DNA is TGTGCCAGCAGCGAGGATCTGGGCAATGGGGCTGAAGCTTTCTTT.

The chain combines TRBV5-1 with TRBJ2-3, with 10 bases fitting TRBD1. Germline loops: CDR1 SGHRS, CDR2 YFSETQ. This CDR3 is built from 16 residues. The trim removed 4 bases at V and 1 base at J, leaving 6 bases unmatched. This chain's CDR3 is CASSRGDRGRTDTQYF. CDR3 nucleotides: TGCGCCAGCAGCCGAGGAGACAGGGGGCGCACAGATACGCAGTATTTT.

About this clone itself: A much larger clone lies a single base off, so this may be a read error. The CDR3 loop is CASSPGLAGAYEQYF. CDR3 in DNA: TGTGCCAGCAGCCCGGGACTAGCGGGCGCCTACGAGCAGTACTTC. The rearrangement links TRBV7-9 to TRBJ2-7; 12 nucleotides line up with TRBD2. CDR1 and CDR2 (germline): SEHNR, FQNEAQ (reference sequence). The trim removed 5 bases at V and 2 bases at J, leaving 4 bases unmatched. CDR3 size: 15 residues.

This rearrangement joins TRBV9 to TRBJ2-3, with D perhaps matching TRBD1 (5 bases). Trimming removed 3 bases from V and 2 bases from J, with 10 bases in between. The germline CDR1 and CDR2 sequences are SGDLS and YYNGEE. The CDR3 has 14 amino acids. This chain's CDR3 is CASSADSHTDTQYF. The CDR3 DNA sequence: TGTGCCAGCAGCGCCGACAGTCACACAGATACGCAGTATTTT.

The chain is built from TRBV19 and TRBJ2-2; 10 bases agree with TRBD1. The trim removed 8 bases at V and 3 bases at J, leaving 3 bases unmatched. CDR3 size: 14 residues. Germline assignment: CDR1 LNHDA and CDR2 SQIVND (reference sequence). CDR3 DNA: TGTGCCAGTGGGGACAGGGGATACACCGGGGAGCTGTTTTTT. Translated, it gives CASGDRGYTGELFF.

The chain is built from TRBV10-3 and TRBJ2-3; 8 positions match TRBD2. Germline loops: CDR1 ENHRY, CDR2 SYGVKD. The junction had 3 bases not matched to a gene; V was cut back by 6 bases and J by 1 base. The CDR3 extends over 14 amino acids. Written as DNA, the CDR3 is TGTGCCATCAGCCGAGCGGGAGGCACAGATACGCAGTATTTT. It is translated as CAISRAGGTDTQYF.

The CDR3 DNA sequence: TGCAGTGTTTCCGGGACAGATAAAACTTTCTTT. This codes for CSVSGTDKTFF. The V and J genes are TRBV20-1 and TRBJ1-1; 7 bases line up with TRBD1. This CDR3 is built from 11 residues. V dropped 7 bases and J dropped 12; count of bases not matched to a gene: 11. CDR1 is DFQATT, CDR2 SNEGSKA, per germline (reference sequence).

The chain uses TRBV5-5 and TRBJ1-2; 8 bases are a match to TRBD1. Germline V lookup: CDR1 SGHKS, CDR2 YYEKEE (reference sequence). J was trimmed by 6 bases and V by 4 bases; bases with no gene match: 8. The CDR3 is 14 amino acids. As DNA, the CDR3 is TGTGCCAGCAGCCCAACCGGGACAGGCGATGGCTACACCTTC. Its protein is CASSPTGTGDGYTF. The entire variable domain, with the rest obtained from reference TRBV5-5 and TRBJ1-2, is as follows: DAGVTQSPTHLIKTRGQQVTLRCSPISGHKSVSWYQQVLGQGPQFIFQYYEKEERGRGNFPDRFSARQFPNYSSELNVNALLLGDSALYLCASSPTGTGDGYTFGSGTRLTVV.

This chain uses TRBV4-2 with TRBJ2-7; no clear D. Trimming took 1 base from V and 4 from J, leaving 14 bases between them. This CDR3 spans 15 amino acids. Germline CDR1 LGHNA, CDR2 YNFKEQ. The CDR3 bases are TGTGCCAGCAGCCAAGGACCATTGTTCAGATACGAGCAGTACTTC. Protein sequence: CASSQGPLFRYEQYF.

The chain couples TRBV30 to TRBJ2-7; 11 bases map to TRBD2. Per germline, CDR1 GTSNPN and CDR2 SVGIG (reference sequence). The CDR3 is 15 residues long. With 0 bases clipped from V and 0 bases from J, the junction kept 1 base outside the gene matches. For the CDR3, the DNA is TGTGCCTGGAGTGTTGGACTAGCGGGCTCCTACGAGCAGTACTTC. It specifies CAWSVGLAGSYEQYF.

The chain joins TRBV3-1 (or the pseudogene TRBV3-2) to TRBJ1-2; perhaps TRBD1 as D (6 bases). The germline CDR1 and CDR2 sequences are LGHDT and YNNKEL (reference sequence). V was cut by 2 bases and J by 2 bases, with 18 bases left in between. The CDR3 is made up of 17 amino acids. The CDR3 sequence: CASSQKTGQNRNYGYTF. Here the CDR3 DNA reads TGTGCCAGCAGCCAAAAAACCGGACAGAACAGAAACTATGGCTACACCTTC.

This clone was seen only once. This rearrangement joins TRBV5-5 to TRBJ1-1; the D gene is possibly TRBD1 (6 bases). The germline CDR1 and CDR2 sequences are SGHKS and YYEKEE (reference sequence). V lost 0 bases, J lost 5 bases, and 14 bases lay in between. This CDR3 region has 15 residues. CDR3 nucleotide sequence: TGTGCCAGCAGCTTGGTGGGGGCTGGATGGACTGAAGCTTTCTTT. The encoded protein is CASSLVGAGWTEAFF.

The chain uses TRBV6-2 or TRBV6-3 and TRBJ2-1; D remains unclear. Trimming left V 6 bases short and J 4 bases short, with 7 bases between. The germline V gene encodes CDR1 MNHEY and CDR2 SVGEGT. The CDR3 totals 12 residues. The CDR3 reads CASSRIYNEQFF. The CDR3 DNA reads as TGTGCCAGCAGCCGTATTTACAATGAGCAGTTCTTC.

The chain recombines TRBV27 with TRBJ1-2; 8 nucleotides match TRBD1. The CDR3 runs 12 residues. Germline V gene sequence: CDR1 MNHEY, CDR2 SMNVEV (reference sequence). The J segment lost 8 bases and the V segment lost 4 bases, leaving 3 bases of the junction unmatched. The chain's CDR3 is CASSSRGLGYTF. The CDR3 region has the DNA TGTGCCAGCAGTTCCAGGGGGCTGGGCTACACCTTC.

V usage is TRBV7-9 and J usage is TRBJ2-2, with TRBD1 matching 7 bases. CDR1 is SEHNR, CDR2 FQNEAQ, per germline (reference sequence). J gave up 5 bases and V 1 base, and 1 base lay outside the gene matches. The CDR3 is made up of 14 amino acids. The CDR3 DNA follows: TGTGCCAGCAGCTTAGTCAGGGGGACCGGGGAGCTGTTTTTT. Its protein is CASSLVRGTGELFF.

Only one count was recorded for this clone. The J gene is TRBJ2-7, the V gene TRBV5-6; TRBD1 matches 9 bases. The V gene's germline CDR1 is SGHDT and CDR2 YYEEEE. V was pared by 4 bases and J by 3 bases, with 8 bases of the junction left unmatched. The CDR3 runs 15 residues. Here the CDR3 DNA reads TGTGCCAGCAGCCCGAGACCGGGACAGGGCTACGAGCAGTACTTC. Its translation is CASSPRPGQGYEQYF.

This sequence joins TRBV5-1 and TRBJ2-5; TRBD2 agrees at 11 bases. The ends lost 5 bases at V and 5 bases at J; junction bases unmatched: 14. From germline, CDR1 is SGHRS and CDR2 YFSETQ. The CDR3 has 17 residues. CDR3 DNA: TGCGCCAGCAGGATTGGGACTAGCGGAAAGAAAGGGGAGACCCAGTACTTC. This gives the protein CASRIGTSGKKGETQYF.

The chain uses TRBV9 and TRBJ1-3; unclear D gene. Germline CDR1 is SGDLS and CDR2 is YYNGEE. The CDR3 runs to 15 residues. Trimming cost V 0 bases and J 0 bases, with 7 bases left between them. The CDR3 spells CASSVGASSGNTIYF. The CDR3 DNA is TGTGCCAGCAGCGTAGGGGCGAGCTCTGGAAACACCATATATTTT.

This clone came up once. V is TRBV19 and J is TRBJ2-1; D unclear. The CDR3 runs 14 residues. Per germline, CDR1 LNHDA and CDR2 SQIVND (reference sequence). V lost 0 bases and J 10 bases, leaving 13 bases between the germline ends. The CDR3 is CASSIELGAPEQFF. The CDR3 nucleotides read TGTGCCAGTAGTATAGAGCTTGGTGCCCCAGAGCAGTTCTTC.

V usage is TRBV5-1 and J usage is TRBJ2-7; 8 bases match TRBD1. The CDR3 contains 14 residues. After removal of 4 bases from V and 2 bases from J, the junction contained 5 bases not matched to a gene. Germline values: CDR1 SGHRS, CDR2 YFSETQ. For the CDR3, the DNA is TGCGCCAGCAGCCAACAACAGGGGGCCTACGAGCAGTACTTC. Protein product: CASSQQQGAYEQYF.

V and J are TRBV11-2 and TRBJ1-2, with 10 bases lining up with TRBD1. This CDR3 has 13 amino acids. Germline lookup yields CDR1 SGHAT and CDR2 FQNNGV. J lost 6 bases, V lost 4 bases, and 2 bases had no gene match. CDR3 sequence: CASSWGQGHGYTF. The CDR3 bases are TGTGCCAGCAGCTGGGGACAGGGGCATGGCTACACCTTC.

With respect to this clone: The sample carries other DNA sequences with the same CDR3. V gene TRBV18 combines with J gene TRBJ2-7; weak D call: TRBD1 (6 bases). V was trimmed by 3 bases and J by 3 bases, leaving 9 bases between them. Germline V gene lookup returns CDR1 KGHSH and CDR2 LQKENI. CDR3 length: 13 amino acids. The CDR3 reads CASSPQDSYEQYF. CDR3 sequence (DNA): TGTGCCAGCTCACCTCAGGACAGCTACGAGCAGTACTTC.

The count of this clone is one. V and J are TRBV6-2 or TRBV6-3 and TRBJ1-1; D is ambiguous. Looked up from germline, CDR1 is MNHEY and CDR2 is SVGEGT. V lost 4 bases to trimming and J lost 4 bases, with 16 bases between them. This CDR3 region has 15 residues. CDR3 nucleotides: TGTGCCAGCAGTTCGCTTTCGGGCTGGGGCACTGAAGCTTTCTTT. This sequence encodes CASSSLSGWGTEAFF.

This rearrangement joins TRBV30 to TRBJ2-7, with D possibly being TRBD1 (6 bases). The length of the CDR3 is 13 residues. In germline, CDR1 is GTSNPN, CDR2 SVGIG (reference sequence). V shed 4 bases and J shed 0 bases, with 10 bases lying between them. As DNA, the CDR3 is TGTGCCTGGACAGGGGTCAGCTCCTACGAGCAGTACTTC. Translating it yields CAWTGVSSYEQYF.

The genes are TRBV30 and TRBJ1-2; 7 bases match TRBD1. This CDR3 is built from 11 residues. The V gene's germline CDR1 is GTSNPN and CDR2 SVGIG (reference sequence). J gave up 7 bases and V 5 bases, and 4 bases lay outside the gene matches. The CDR3 is CAWDRAGGYTF. CDR3 DNA: TGTGCCTGGGACAGGGCGGGTGGCTACACCTTC.